This TCR beta chain was obtained from a study of OX40 agonist ivuxolimab in advanced cancers. About the study: Among those treated, three patients had partial responses, one with hepatocellular carcinoma and two with cutaneous melanoma.

General study points: Certain nonresponders likewise exhibited a low normalized T-cell clonal expansion. In CD8+ T cells, expanded clones were on average more numerous than in CD4+. There was clonal expansion of CD4+ and CD8+ blood T cells by week 6 at 0.1 to 3.0 mg/kg.

This clone has a single count. Its target is unknown. The ends were cut back, 3 bases at V and 5 bases at J, with 14 bases in the middle. This CDR3 has 15 amino acids. Germline V lookup: CDR1 SGHTA, CDR2 FQGNSA. Libraries were prepared by immunoSEQ multiplex PCR; TCRdb keeps only in-frame clonotypes and omits some of them. The sample includes some 95,000 clones, approximately 86% of them seen just once. The sequence derives from an adult with an advanced solid tumor such as melanoma, head and neck, liver or kidney cancer. Sequences were derived from CD4+ or CD8+ T cells sorted from blood, sampled in a trial of the OX40 agonist ivuxolimab. The genes are TRBV7-2 and TRBJ2-1; the D gene could be TRBD1 or TRBD2 (5 bases each). The CDR3 region is CASSFTYGTHNEQFF. The CDR3 bases are TGTGCCAGCAGCTTCACCTACGGGACCCACAATGAGCAGTTCTTC.